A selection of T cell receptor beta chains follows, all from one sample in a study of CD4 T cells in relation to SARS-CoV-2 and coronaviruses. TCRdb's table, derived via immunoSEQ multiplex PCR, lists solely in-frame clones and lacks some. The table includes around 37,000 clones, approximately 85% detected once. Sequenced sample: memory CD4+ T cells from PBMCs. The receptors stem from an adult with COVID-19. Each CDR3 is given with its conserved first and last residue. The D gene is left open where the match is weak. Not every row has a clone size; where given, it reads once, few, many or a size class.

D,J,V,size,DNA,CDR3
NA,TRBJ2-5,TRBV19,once,TGTGCCAGTAGTACCGGACCGGGAAAAGAGACCCAGTACTTC,CASSTGPGKETQYF
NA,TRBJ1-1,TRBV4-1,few,TGCGCCAGCAGCCAGAATCCAGGGTCGAGGGCTGAAGCTTTCTTT,CASSQNPGSRAEAFF
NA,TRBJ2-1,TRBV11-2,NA,TGTGCCAGCAGCTTAGTGACAGTCTACAATGAGCAGTTCTTC,CASSLVTVYNEQFF
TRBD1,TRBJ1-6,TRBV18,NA,TGTGCCAGCTCACCTGACAGGGGAAATAATTCACCCCTCCACTTT,CASSPDRGNNSPLHF
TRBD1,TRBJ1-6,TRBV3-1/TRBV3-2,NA,TGTGCCAGCAGCCACACAGGGGGCGATTCACCCCTCCACTTT,CASSHTGGDSPLHF
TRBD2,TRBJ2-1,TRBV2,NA,TGTGCCAGCACCGGGACTAGCGGGAGCGTTGAGCAGTTCTTC,CASTGTSGSVEQFF
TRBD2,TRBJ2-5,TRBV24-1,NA,TGTGCCACCAGTGATTTTGGGGGATGGGGGGGACAAGAGACCCAGTACTTC,CATSDFGGWGGQETQYF
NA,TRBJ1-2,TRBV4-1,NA,TGCGCCAGCAGCGCACCGGGACGGTACTATGGCTACACCTTC,CASSAPGRYYGYTF
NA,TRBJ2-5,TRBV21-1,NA,TGTGCCAGCAAGGGAAGAGTATCCCAGTACTTC,CASKGRVSQYF
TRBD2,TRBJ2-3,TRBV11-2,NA,TGTGCCAGCAGCTTAGAGAAAGGACTAGTAAGGACAGATACGCAGTATTTT,CASSLEKGLVRTDTQYF
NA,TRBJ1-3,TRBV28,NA,TGTGCCAGCAGCCTTAGGCCCGGAAACACCATATATTTT,CASSLRPGNTIYF
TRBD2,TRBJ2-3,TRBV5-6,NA,TGTGCCAGCAGGTCAGCGGGAGGAGGGCGCACAGATACGCAGTATTTT,CASRSAGGGRTDTQYF
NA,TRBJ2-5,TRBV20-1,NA,TGCAGTGCCAAAGGAGAGACCCAGTACTTC,CSAKGETQYF
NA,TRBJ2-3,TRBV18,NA,TGTGCCAGCTCACCTGCCACAGATACGCAGTATTTT,CASSPATDTQYF
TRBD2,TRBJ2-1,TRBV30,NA,TGTGCCTGGAGTCCCGAACGGACTAGCGCTTCACTGGGGGAGCAGTTCTTC,CAWSPERTSASLGEQFF